This paragraph reports one T cell receptor beta chain. Its antigen is undetermined. Samples came from healthy bone marrow donors. The PCR contained 60 Vbeta and 13 Jbeta primers. Assay: immunoSEQ multiplex PCR; the TCRdb copy retains only in-frame clones and omits some. The table shows about 67,000 clones, with around 80% occurring only once. CDR3 length equals 17 residues. CDR1 and CDR2 (germline): SGHAT, FQNNGV. V was shortened by 2 bases and J by 6 bases, with 22 bases between the two germline ends. The sample belongs to a study of cytomegalovirus exposure and HLA in healthy donors. Whole-study results and caveats: Many donors shared some public TCRs, even though most TCR sequences were rare. Later analysis placed DRB1 highest and HLA-C lowest in TCR association rates, which differed by HLA locus. The Asian-associated ancestry cluster reportedly had fewer N-insertions than the roughly 670-donor mean in a later analysis.

This TCR derives from a woman aged 25-40 years in good health and CMV-seronegative. The chain links TRBV11-2 to TRBJ1-2; D gene uncertain. Material: PBMCs. CDR3 in DNA: TGTGCCAGCAGCTTATTGGAGGGTAGTAGGCTTTTGAATGGCTACACCTTC. It codes for CASSLLEGSRLLNGYTF.